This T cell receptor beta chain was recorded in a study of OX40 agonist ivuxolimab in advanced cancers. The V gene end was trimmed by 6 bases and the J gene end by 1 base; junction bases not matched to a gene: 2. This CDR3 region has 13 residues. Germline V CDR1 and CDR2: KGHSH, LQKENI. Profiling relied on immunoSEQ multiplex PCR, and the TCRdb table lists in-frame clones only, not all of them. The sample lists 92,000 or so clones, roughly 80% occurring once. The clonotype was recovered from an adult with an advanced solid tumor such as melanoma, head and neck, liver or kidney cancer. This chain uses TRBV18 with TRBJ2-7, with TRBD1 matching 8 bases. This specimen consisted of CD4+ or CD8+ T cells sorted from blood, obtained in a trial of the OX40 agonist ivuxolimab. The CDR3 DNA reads TGTGCCAGCTCTACAGGGGGGTCCTACGAGCAGTACTTC. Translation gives CASSTGGSYEQYF.